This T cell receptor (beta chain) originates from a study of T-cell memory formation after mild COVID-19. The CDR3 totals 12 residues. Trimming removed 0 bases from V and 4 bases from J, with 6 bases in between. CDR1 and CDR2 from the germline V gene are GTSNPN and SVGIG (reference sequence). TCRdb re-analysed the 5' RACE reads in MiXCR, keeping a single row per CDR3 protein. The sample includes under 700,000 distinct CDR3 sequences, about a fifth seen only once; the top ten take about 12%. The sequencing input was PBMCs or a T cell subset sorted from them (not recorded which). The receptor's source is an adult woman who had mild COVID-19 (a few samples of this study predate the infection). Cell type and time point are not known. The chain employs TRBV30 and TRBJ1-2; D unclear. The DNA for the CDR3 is TGTGCCTGGAGTGTACAATTCTATGGCTACACCTTC. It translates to CAWSVQFYGYTF. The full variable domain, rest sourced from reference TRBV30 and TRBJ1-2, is SQTIHQWPATLVQPVGSPLSLECTVEGTSNPNLYWYRQAAGRGLQLLFYSVGIGQISSEVPQNLSASRPQDRQFILSSKKLLLSDSGFYLCAWSVQFYGYTFGSGTRLTVV.